This T cell receptor beta chain was sequenced during a study of blood T cells in healthy people across ages. Study background: About one barcoded beta molecule was captured per two T cells (by template switching).

It was with a sample-barcoded 5' primer and a J-beta primer mix that a second PCR of roughly 6 to 11 cycles was run. A template-switch adaptor that had 12 random nucleotides put a tag on each cDNA molecule. TCRdb fed the 5' RACE reads into MiXCR, producing one record per CDR3 protein. The sample lists 890,000 or so distinct CDR3 sequences; 62% were seen once. There are 12 residues in the CDR3. Germline values: CDR1 GTSNPN, CDR2 SVGIG (reference sequence). Material for sequencing was blood. The gene calls are TRBV30 and TRBJ2-5; no clear D. The end of the DNA fits TRBJ2-7 better, so the J call may be wrong. This clonotype was obtained from a man between 25 and 39 years old in good health. CDR3 in DNA: TGTGCCTGGAGTGTAATCGCTTACGAGCAGTACTTC. Translated, it gives CAWSVIAYEQYF.